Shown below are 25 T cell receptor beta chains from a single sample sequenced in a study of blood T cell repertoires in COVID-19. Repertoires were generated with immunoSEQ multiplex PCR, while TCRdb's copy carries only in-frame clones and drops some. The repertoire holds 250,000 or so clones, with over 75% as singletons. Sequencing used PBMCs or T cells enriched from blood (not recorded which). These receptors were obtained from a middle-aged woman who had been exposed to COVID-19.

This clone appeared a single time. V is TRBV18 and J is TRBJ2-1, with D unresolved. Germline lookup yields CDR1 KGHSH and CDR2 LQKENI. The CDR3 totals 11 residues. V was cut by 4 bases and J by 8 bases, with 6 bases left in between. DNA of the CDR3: TGTGCCAGCTCACAGCGCGATGAGCAGTTCTTC. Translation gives CASSQRDEQFF.

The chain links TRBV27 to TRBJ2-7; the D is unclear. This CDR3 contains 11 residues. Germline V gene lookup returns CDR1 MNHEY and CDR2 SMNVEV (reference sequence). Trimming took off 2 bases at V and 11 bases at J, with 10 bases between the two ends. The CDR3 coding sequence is TGTGCCAGCAGTTTAACGGAGTGCAAGTACTTC. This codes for CASSLTECKYF.

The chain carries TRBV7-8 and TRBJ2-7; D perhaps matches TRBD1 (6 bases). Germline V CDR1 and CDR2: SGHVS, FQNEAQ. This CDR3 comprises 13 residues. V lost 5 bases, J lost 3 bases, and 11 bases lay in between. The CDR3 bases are TGTGCCAGCAGCAAAGGGGGAGACTACGAGCAGTACGTC. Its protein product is CASSKGGDYEQYV.

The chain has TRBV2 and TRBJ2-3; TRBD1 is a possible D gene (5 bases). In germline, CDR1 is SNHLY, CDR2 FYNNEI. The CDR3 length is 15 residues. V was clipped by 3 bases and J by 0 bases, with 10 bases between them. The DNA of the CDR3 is TGTGCCAGCAGTGACCAGGGCCTTAGCACAGATACGCAGTATTTT. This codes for CASSDQGLSTDTQYF.

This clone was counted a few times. CDR3 DNA sequence: TGTGCCAGCTCGCTGGGACACACAAATGAGCAGTTCTTC. Translated, it gives CASSLGHTNEQFF. The chain couples TRBV18 to TRBJ2-1; TRBD1 is a possible D gene (6 bases). The CDR3 loop spans 13 amino acids. The V end was cut by 6 bases, the J end by 7 bases, with 13 bases between. Germline CDR1 is KGHSH and CDR2 is LQKENI.

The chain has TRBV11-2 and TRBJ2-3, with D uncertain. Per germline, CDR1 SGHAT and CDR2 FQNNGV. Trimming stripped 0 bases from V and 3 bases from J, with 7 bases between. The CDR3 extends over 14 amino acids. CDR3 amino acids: CASSLDLLTDTQYF. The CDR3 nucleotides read TGTGCCAGCAGCTTAGATCTCCTAACAGATACGCAGTATTTT.

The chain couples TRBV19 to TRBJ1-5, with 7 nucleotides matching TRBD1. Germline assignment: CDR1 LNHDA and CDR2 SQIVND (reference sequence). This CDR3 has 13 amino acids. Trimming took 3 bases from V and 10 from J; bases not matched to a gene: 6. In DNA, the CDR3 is TGTGCCAGTAGTATGCAAACAGGGGAACCCCAGCATTTT. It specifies CASSMQTGEPQHF.

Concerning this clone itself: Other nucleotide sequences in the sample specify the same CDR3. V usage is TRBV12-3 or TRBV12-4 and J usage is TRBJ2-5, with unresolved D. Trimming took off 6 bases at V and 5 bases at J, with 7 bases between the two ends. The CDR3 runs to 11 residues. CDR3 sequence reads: CASSLRETQYF. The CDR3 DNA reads TGTGCCAGCAGCCTCAGGGAGACCCAGTACTTC.

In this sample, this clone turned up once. The CDR3 loop is CASSQDISGGADTQYF. For the CDR3, the DNA is TGTGCCAGCAGCCAAGATATAAGCGGGGGGGCAGATACGCAGTATTTT. V gene TRBV4-2 combines with J gene TRBJ2-3; 10 bases are shared with TRBD2. The V gene end was trimmed by 0 bases and the J gene end by 4 bases; junction bases not matched to a gene: 4. The CDR3 covers 16 residues. Germline CDR1 LGHNA, CDR2 YNFKEQ.

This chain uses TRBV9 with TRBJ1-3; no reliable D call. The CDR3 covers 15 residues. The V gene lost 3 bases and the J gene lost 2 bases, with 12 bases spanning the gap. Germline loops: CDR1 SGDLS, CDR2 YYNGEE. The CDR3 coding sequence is TGTGCCAGCAGCGGTTTTAGTTTTACTGGAAACACCATATATTTT. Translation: CASSGFSFTGNTIYF. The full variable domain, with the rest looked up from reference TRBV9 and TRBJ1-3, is DSGVTQTPKHLITATGQRVTLRCSPRSGDLSVYWYQQSLDQGLQFLIQYYNGEERAKGNILERFSAQQFPDLHSELNLSSLELGDSALYFCASSGFSFTGNTIYFGEGSWLTVV.

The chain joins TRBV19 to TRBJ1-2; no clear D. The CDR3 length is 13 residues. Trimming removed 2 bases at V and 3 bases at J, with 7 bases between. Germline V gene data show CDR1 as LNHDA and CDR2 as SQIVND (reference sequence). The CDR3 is CASSISGHYGYTF. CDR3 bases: TGTGCCAGTAGTATATCAGGCCACTATGGCTACACCTTC.

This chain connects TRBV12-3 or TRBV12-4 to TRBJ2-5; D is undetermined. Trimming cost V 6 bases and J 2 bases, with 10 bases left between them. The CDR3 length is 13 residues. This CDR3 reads CASSLTVQETQYF. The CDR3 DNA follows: TGTGCCAGCAGCCTAACCGTTCAAGAGACCCAGTACTTC.

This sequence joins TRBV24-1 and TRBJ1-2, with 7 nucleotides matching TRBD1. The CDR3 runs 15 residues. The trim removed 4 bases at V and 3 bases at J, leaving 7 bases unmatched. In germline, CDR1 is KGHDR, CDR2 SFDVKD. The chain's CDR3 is CATSDPPDRDYGYTF. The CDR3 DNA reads TGTGCCACCAGTGACCCGCCCGACAGGGACTATGGCTACACCTTC.

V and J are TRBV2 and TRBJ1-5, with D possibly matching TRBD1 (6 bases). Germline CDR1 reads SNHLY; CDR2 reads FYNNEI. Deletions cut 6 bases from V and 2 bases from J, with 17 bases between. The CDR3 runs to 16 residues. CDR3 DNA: TGTGCCAGCAGCCCACAGGGTAGGGAAGGCAATCAGCCCCAGCATTTT. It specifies CASSPQGREGNQPQHF.

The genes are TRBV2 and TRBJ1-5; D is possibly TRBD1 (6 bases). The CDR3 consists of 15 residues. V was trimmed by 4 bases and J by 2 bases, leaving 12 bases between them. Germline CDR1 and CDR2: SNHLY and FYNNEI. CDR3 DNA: TGTGCCAGCAGTGGACAGGCTTTGGGCAATCAGCCCCAGCATTTT. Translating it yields CASSGQALGNQPQHF.

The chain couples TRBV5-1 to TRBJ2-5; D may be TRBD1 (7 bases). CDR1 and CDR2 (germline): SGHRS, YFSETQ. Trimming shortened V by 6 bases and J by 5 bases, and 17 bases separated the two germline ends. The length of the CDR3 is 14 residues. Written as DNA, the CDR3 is TGCGCCAGCATGGAGGGGGCGGGCGGGGAGACCCAGTACTTC. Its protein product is CASMEGAGGETQYF.

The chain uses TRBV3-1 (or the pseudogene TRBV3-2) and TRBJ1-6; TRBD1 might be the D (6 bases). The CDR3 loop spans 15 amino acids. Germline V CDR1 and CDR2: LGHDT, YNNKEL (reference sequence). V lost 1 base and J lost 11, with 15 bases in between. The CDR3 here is CASSQARDNRTPLHF. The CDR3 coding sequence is TGTGCCAGCAGCCAAGCCCGGGACAATAGGACACCCCTCCACTTT.

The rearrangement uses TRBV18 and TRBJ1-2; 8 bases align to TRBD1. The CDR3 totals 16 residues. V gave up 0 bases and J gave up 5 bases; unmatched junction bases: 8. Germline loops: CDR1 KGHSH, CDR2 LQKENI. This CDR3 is CASSPPSDRVGYGYTF. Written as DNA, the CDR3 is TGTGCCAGCTCACCACCTTCGGACAGGGTTGGGTATGGCTACACCTTC.

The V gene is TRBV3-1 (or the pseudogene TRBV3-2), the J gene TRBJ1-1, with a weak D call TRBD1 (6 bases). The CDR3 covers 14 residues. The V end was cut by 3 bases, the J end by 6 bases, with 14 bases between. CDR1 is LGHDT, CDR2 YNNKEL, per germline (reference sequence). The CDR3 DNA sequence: TGTGCCAGCAGCCACAACAGGGAGAGCGCTGAAGCTTTCTTT. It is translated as CASSHNRESAEAFF.

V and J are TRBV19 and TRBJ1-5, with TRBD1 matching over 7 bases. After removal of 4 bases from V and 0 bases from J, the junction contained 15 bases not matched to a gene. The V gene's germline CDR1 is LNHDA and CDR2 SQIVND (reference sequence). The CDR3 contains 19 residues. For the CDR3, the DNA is TGTGCCAGTAGTACAAAATTAGGGACAGCTCTCTATAGCAATCAGCCCCAGCATTTT. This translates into CASSTKLGTALYSNQPQHF.

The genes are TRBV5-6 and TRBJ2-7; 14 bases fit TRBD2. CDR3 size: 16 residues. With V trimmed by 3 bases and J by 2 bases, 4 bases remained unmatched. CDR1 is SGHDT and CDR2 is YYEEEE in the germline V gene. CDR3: CASSSMTSGRAYEQYV. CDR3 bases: TGTGCCAGCAGCTCTATGACTAGCGGGAGGGCCTACGAGCAGTACGTC.

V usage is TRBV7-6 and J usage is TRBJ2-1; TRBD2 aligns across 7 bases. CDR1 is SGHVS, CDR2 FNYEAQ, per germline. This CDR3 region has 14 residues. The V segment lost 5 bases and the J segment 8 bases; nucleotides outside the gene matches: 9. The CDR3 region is CASSVLPAGDEQFF. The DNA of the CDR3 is TGTGCCAGCAGCGTTCTGCCGGCGGGAGATGAGCAGTTCTTC.

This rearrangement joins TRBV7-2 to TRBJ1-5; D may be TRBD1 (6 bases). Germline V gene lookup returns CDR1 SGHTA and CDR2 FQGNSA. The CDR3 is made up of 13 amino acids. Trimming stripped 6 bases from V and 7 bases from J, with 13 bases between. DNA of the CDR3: TGTGCCAGCAGTCCACAGGGAAACCAGCCCCAGCATTTT. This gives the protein CASSPQGNQPQHF.

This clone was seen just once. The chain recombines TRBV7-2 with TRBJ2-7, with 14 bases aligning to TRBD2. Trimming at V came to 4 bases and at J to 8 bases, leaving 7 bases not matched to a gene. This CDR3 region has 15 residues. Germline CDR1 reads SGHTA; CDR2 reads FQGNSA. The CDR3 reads CASSYTGLAGAQQYV. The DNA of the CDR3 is TGTGCCAGCAGCTACACGGGACTAGCGGGAGCTCAGCAGTACGTC.

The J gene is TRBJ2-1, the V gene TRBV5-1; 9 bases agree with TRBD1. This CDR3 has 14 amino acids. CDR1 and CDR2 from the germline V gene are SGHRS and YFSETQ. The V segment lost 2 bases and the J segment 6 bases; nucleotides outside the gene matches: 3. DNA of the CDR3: TGCGCCAGCAGCTTAGACAGGGGGACCAATGAGCAGTTCTTC. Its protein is CASSLDRGTNEQFF.